This is a list of T cell receptor beta chains from one sample in a study of a mutant IDH1 vaccine in newly diagnosed glioma. Produced via immunoSEQ multiplex PCR; TCRdb's table is partial and in-frame only. The sample consists of around 100,000 clones, approximately 80% of them appearing once. Sequenced material: PBMCs, taken from a glioma patient treated with radiotherapy, temozolomide or both. The source is a man aged 35-49 years with glioma. Some clones in this sample may be carry-over from other donors' samples. CDR3s include the opening cysteine and the closing phenylalanine or tryptophan. Fields, in order: V gene, CDR3 protein.

TRBV4-1,CASSQGAANTGELFF
TRBV30,CAWSVKRAGGSYEQYF
TRBV29-1,CSVPSGGAVNTGELFF
TRBV6-5,CASSPPGHQIQYF
TRBV6-6,CASSFNRDRASYEQYF
TRBV5-1,CASRRDSVSNEKLFF
TRBV6-5,CASSYGGGGQGEQYF
TRBV6-5,CASSYSGLSSYEQYF
TRBV7-2,CASSFTVDSLPTGTQYF
TRBV5-8,CASSSGLDKAQYF
TRBV6-1,CASRIQGRTYEQYF
TRBV7-9,CASSSQFPLSGSPLHF
TRBV19,CASSMGDLNNSPLHF
TRBV11-2,CASSSQDTGTIYF
TRBV25-1,CASSDRQGVNTEAFF
TRBV7-8,CASSQQNTEAFF
TRBV2,CASSEHGANVLTF
TRBV14,CASSFTQGGRSPLHF
TRBV6-6,CASSHDFGRLNQPQHF
TRBV2,CASRGDSPLHF
TRBV27,CASSFYAGGRLEQYF
TRBV9,CASSPTGTGWGGELFF